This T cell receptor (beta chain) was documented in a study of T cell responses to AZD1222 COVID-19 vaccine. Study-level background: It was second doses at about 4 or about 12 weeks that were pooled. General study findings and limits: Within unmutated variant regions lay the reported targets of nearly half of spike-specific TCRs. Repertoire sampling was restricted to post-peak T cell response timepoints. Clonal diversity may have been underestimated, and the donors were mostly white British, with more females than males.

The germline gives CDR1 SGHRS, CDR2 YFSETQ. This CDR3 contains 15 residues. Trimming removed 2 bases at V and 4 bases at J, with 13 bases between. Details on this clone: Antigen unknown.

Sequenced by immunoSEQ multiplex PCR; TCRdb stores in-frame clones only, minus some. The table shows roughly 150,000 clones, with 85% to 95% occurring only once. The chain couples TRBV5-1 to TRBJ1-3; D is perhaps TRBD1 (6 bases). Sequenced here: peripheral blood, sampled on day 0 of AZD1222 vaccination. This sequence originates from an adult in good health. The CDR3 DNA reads TGCGCCAGCAGCTTCGGACAGCAAACGGGAAACACCATATATTTT. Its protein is CASSFGQQTGNTIYF.